Following are 28 T cell receptor beta chains from one sample sequenced in a study of graft-versus-host responses after intestinal transplantation. These receptors' targets are unknown. TCRdb's copy holds only in-frame clones and misses some; the assay was immunoSEQ multiplex PCR. The data contain over 100,000 clones, roughly nine tenths of them singletons. The specimen comprised unstimulated CD4+ T cells sorted from spleen or lymph node cells, sampled before transplant. Receptors were obtained from a human donor who was the organ donor for an intestinal transplant.

V gene TRBV5-1 combines with J gene TRBJ1-2, with no clear D. The ends were cut back, 0 bases at V and 4 bases at J, with 10 bases in the middle. CDR3 size: 14 residues. Germline CDR1 reads SGHRS; CDR2 reads YFSETQ. CDR3 amino acids: CASSLETLVYGYTF. CDR3 DNA sequence: TGCGCCAGCAGCTTGGAGACACTAGTCTATGGCTACACCTTC.

The gene calls are TRBV4-3 and TRBJ2-7, with 10 bases that match TRBD2. The CDR3 totals 16 residues. J was trimmed by 0 bases and V by 3 bases; bases with no gene match: 5. CDR1 and CDR2 from the germline V gene are LGHNA and YSLEER. The CDR3 here is CASSHGLAELSYEQYF. The CDR3 DNA follows: TGCGCCAGCAGCCATGGACTAGCGGAGCTCTCCTACGAGCAGTACTTC.

A word on this clone: Sequence at one end of the junction differs from germline and may be a read error. CDR3 nucleotides: TGTGCCAGCAGCCTAGACAGAGCCTACGAGCAGTACTTC. Its translation: CASSLDRAYEQYF. This chain connects TRBV11-3 to TRBJ2-7, with a possible D match to TRBD1 (5 bases). Germline CDR1 reads SGHNT; CDR2 reads YENEEA. This CDR3 spans 13 amino acids. The full variable domain, with the rest looked up from reference TRBV11-3 and TRBJ2-7, is EAGVVQSPRYKIIEKKQPVAFWCNPISGHNTLYWYLQNLGQGPELLIRYENEEAVDDSQLPKDRFSAERLKGVDSTLKIQPAELGDSAVYLCASSLDRAYEQYFGPGTRLTVT.

The gene calls are TRBV5-1 and TRBJ2-3; 7 bases are shared with TRBD2. There are 17 residues in the CDR3. Germline V gene sequence: CDR1 SGHRS, CDR2 YFSETQ. Unmatched junction bases numbered 7, after V lost 0 bases and J lost 0 bases. CDR3 amino acids: CASSLAVASGSTDTQYF. CDR3 sequence (DNA): TGCGCCAGCAGCTTGGCCGTGGCTAGCGGTAGCACAGATACGCAGTATTTT.

The chain uses TRBV6-1 and TRBJ1-3; 7 nucleotides match TRBD1. Germline CDR1 and CDR2: MNHNS and SASEGT. The CDR3 is 12 residues long. Trimming took 6 bases from V and 4 from J; bases not matched to a gene: 0. The chain's CDR3 is CASRTGGNTIYF. The CDR3 DNA is TGTGCCAGCAGGACAGGGGGAAACACCATATATTTT.

The chain uses TRBV7-2 and TRBJ2-7, with D unresolved. V lost 3 bases and J 0 bases, leaving 3 bases between the germline ends. The CDR3 sequence is 12 residues long. Germline V gene lookup returns CDR1 SGHTA and CDR2 FQGNSA. The CDR3 DNA sequence: TGTGCCAGCAGCTTTGGCTCCTACGAGCAGTACTTC. Amino acids: CASSFGSYEQYF.

The V call is TRBV11-2, the J call TRBJ2-3, with D perhaps matching TRBD2 (6 bases). CDR3 size: 14 residues. Trimming stripped 1 base from V and 1 base from J, with 6 bases between. The germline V gene has CDR1 SGHAT and CDR2 FQNNGV. Written as DNA, the CDR3 is TGTGCCAGCAGCTTAGCGGGAGGCACAGATACGCAGTATTTT. This encodes CASSLAGGTDTQYF. Looking up the rest from reference TRBV11-2 and TRBJ2-3 gives the full variable domain: EAGVAQSPRYKIIEKRQSVAFWCNPISGHATLYWYQQILGQGPKLLIQFQNNGVVDDSQLPKDRFSAERLKGVDSTLKIQPAKLEDSAVYLCASSLAGGTDTQYFGPGTRLTVL.

As for this clone: The conserved phenylalanine or tryptophan normally closing the CDR3 is absent here, so this likely arose from a read error. As DNA, the CDR3 is TGCGCCAGCAGCCAATCCGGGGTCACGTACCAGCCCCAGCATTCT. Its protein is CASSQSGVTYQPQHS. The chain carries TRBV4-1 and TRBJ1-5; D ambiguous. Germline CDR1 is MGHRA and CDR2 is YSYEKL. The CDR3 runs to 15 residues. Trimming stripped 2 bases from V and 7 bases from J, with 15 bases between.

V is TRBV9 and J is TRBJ2-5; tentative D call: TRBD2 (6 bases). There are 15 residues in the CDR3. Looked up from germline, CDR1 is SGDLS and CDR2 is YYNGEE. V was clipped by 3 bases and J by 0 bases, with 12 bases between them. CDR3 sequence reads: CASSAERGNQETQYF. In DNA, the CDR3 is TGTGCCAGCAGCGCAGAACGCGGGAACCAAGAGACCCAGTACTTC. The full variable domain, in which reference TRBV9 and TRBJ2-5 provide the parts outside the CDR3, is DSGVTQTPKHLITATGQRVTLRCSPRSGDLSVYWYQQSLDQGLQFLIQYYNGEERAKGNILERFSAQQFPDLHSELNLSSLELGDSALYFCASSAERGNQETQYFGPGTRLLVL.

This clone showed up just once. The chain joins TRBV5-5 to TRBJ2-3, with TRBD1 matching 9 bases. Germline lookup yields CDR1 SGHKS and CDR2 YYEKEE (reference sequence). V gave up 4 bases and J gave up 0 bases; unmatched junction bases: 3. The CDR3 has 15 amino acids. As DNA, the CDR3 is TGTGCCAGCAGCGCGGGACAGGGCAGCACAGATACGCAGTATTTT. It encodes CASSAGQGSTDTQYF. The full variable domain, completed using reference TRBV5-5 and TRBJ2-3, is DAGVTQSPTHLIKTRGQQVTLRCSPISGHKSVSWYQQVLGQGPQFIFQYYEKEERGRGNFPDRFSARQFPNYSSELNVNALLLGDSALYLCASSAGQGSTDTQYFGPGTRLTVL.

The chain has TRBV6-5 and TRBJ1-2; maybe TRBD1 (6 bases). This CDR3 is built from 14 residues. Germline V gives CDR1 MNHEY, CDR2 SVGAGI. V dropped 6 bases and J dropped 5 bases, with 16 bases sitting between them. The CDR3 sequence: CASRPPGQTYGYTF. The DNA of the CDR3 is TGTGCCAGCAGACCTCCTGGACAGACGTATGGCTACACCTTC.

The V call is TRBV20-1, the J call TRBJ2-1; D is unclear. CDR1 and CDR2 (germline): DFQATT, SNEGSKA (reference sequence). The CDR3 has 11 amino acids. V lost 0 bases and J 11 bases, leaving 8 bases between the germline ends. The CDR3 sequence: CSARDAVKQFF. Written as DNA, the CDR3 is TGCAGTGCTAGAGATGCAGTCAAGCAGTTCTTC.

The J gene is TRBJ2-2, the V gene TRBV2; D not certain. V lost 1 base and J lost 5, with 2 bases in between. CDR1 is SNHLY, CDR2 FYNNEI, per germline. This CDR3 has 12 residues. In DNA, the CDR3 is TGTGCCAGCAGTGAAGGGACCGGGGAGCTGTTTTTT. This translates into CASSEGTGELFF.

The chain combines TRBV6-5 with TRBJ1-2, with D perhaps matching TRBD1 (5 bases). The germline gives CDR1 MNHEY, CDR2 SVGAGI. The CDR3 is 15 amino acids. Trimming cost V 0 bases and J 4 bases, with 12 bases left between them. The CDR3 DNA reads TGTGCCAGCAGTTACTCGGGGGGATATGGCTATGGCTACACCTTC. It is translated as CASSYSGGYGYGYTF.

The V call is TRBV4-3, the J call TRBJ2-5; 9 nucleotides match TRBD1. J was trimmed by 0 bases and V by 4 bases; bases with no gene match: 6. The CDR3 spans 16 residues. Germline CDR1 LGHNA, CDR2 YSLEER. The CDR3, as DNA: TGCGCCAGCAGCCGACACCGGGACAGGGACCAAGAGACCCAGTACTTC. Translating gives CASSRHRDRDQETQYF.

The V call is TRBV5-4, the J call TRBJ1-4; possibly TRBD1 for D (6 bases). The CDR3 sequence is 16 residues long. CDR1 SGHNT and CDR2 YYREEE come from the germline V gene (reference sequence). V lost 0 bases and J 3 bases, leaving 12 bases between the germline ends. This chain's CDR3 is CASSLGGRMANEKLFF. The CDR3 DNA reads TGTGCCAGCAGCTTGGGGGGGCGCATGGCTAATGAAAAACTGTTTTTT. The whole variable domain, remainder taken from reference TRBV5-4 and TRBJ1-4, is ETGVTQSPTHLIKTRGQQVTLRCSSQSGHNTVSWYQQALGQGPQFIFQYYREEENGRGNFPPRFSGLQFPNYSSELNVNALELDDSALYLCASSLGGRMANEKLFFGSGTQLSVL.

The J gene is TRBJ2-3, the V gene TRBV5-1; 12 nucleotides align to TRBD2. Germline-derived CDR1 and CDR2 are SGHRS and YFSETQ. V shed 1 base, J shed 4 bases, and the junction held 7 bases outside the gene matches. The CDR3 consists of 17 residues. The CDR3 region has the DNA TGCGCCAGCAGCTTGATGACTAGCGGGAGTACCCCAGATACGCAGTATTTT. Translating gives CASSLMTSGSTPDTQYF. The full variable domain, in which reference TRBV5-1 and TRBJ2-3 provide the parts outside the CDR3, is KAGVTQTPRYLIKTRGQQVTLSCSPISGHRSVSWYQQTPGQGLQFLFEYFSETQRNKGNFPGRFSGRQFSNSRSEMNVSTLELGDSALYLCASSLMTSGSTPDTQYFGPGTRLTVL.

The rearrangement links TRBV5-1 to TRBJ2-6; 9 nucleotides line up with TRBD1. Germline loops: CDR1 SGHRS, CDR2 YFSETQ. Trimming at V came to 5 bases and at J to 4 bases, leaving 4 bases not matched to a gene. The CDR3 is made up of 15 amino acids. Here the CDR3 DNA reads TGCGCCAGCAGGCGGACAGGGGTCGGGGCCAACGTCCTGACTTTC. Amino acids: CASRRTGVGANVLTF.

The J gene is TRBJ2-7, the V gene TRBV10-3, with 7 bases lining up with TRBD1. This CDR3 is 15 amino acids long. V dropped 3 bases and J dropped 2; count of bases not matched to a gene: 7. Germline V gives CDR1 ENHRY, CDR2 SYGVKD. The CDR3 DNA follows: TGTGCCATCAGTGATACGACAGGGCTTCCCTACGAGCAGTACTTC. Protein: CAISDTTGLPYEQYF.

The chain combines TRBV14 with TRBJ1-2, with D unclear. V lost 4 bases, J lost 3 bases, and 9 bases lay in between. The CDR3 sequence is 13 residues long. Germline V gene data show CDR1 as SGHDN and CDR2 as FVKESK. In DNA form, the CDR3 reads TGTGCCAGCAGCCCTGGCAGGTACTATGGCTACACCTTC. Encoded protein: CASSPGRYYGYTF.

The chain joins TRBV4-1 to TRBJ2-7, with 9 bases fitting TRBD2. The CDR3 covers 16 residues. Looked up from germline, CDR1 is MGHRA and CDR2 is YSYEKL. The J segment lost 0 bases and the V segment lost 1 base, leaving 4 bases of the junction unmatched. CDR3 sequence: CASSQVSGSLSYEQYF. CDR3 nucleotides: TGCGCCAGCAGCCAAGTTAGCGGGAGCCTCTCCTACGAGCAGTACTTC.

V and J are TRBV29-1 and TRBJ2-7, with D perhaps assigned TRBD1 or TRBD2 (5 bases each). The CDR3 is 12 residues long. The V end lost 4 bases, the J end lost 0 bases, and 7 bases lay between the germline ends. Germline assignment: CDR1 SQVTM and CDR2 ANQGSEA. The CDR3: CSVGGASYEQYF. CDR3 DNA sequence: TGCAGCGTTGGAGGGGCCTCCTACGAGCAGTACTTC.

The chain has TRBV7-2 and TRBJ1-2; no clear D. CDR1 is SGHTA, CDR2 FQGNSA, per germline. Between the trimmed V and J ends, which lost 5 bases and 4 bases, there was a span of 14 bases. The CDR3 consists of 14 residues. Here the CDR3 reads CASSTQGLIYGYTF. As DNA, the CDR3 is TGTGCCAGCAGCACACAAGGACTGATCTATGGCTACACCTTC. The entire variable domain, with the rest obtained from reference TRBV7-2 and TRBJ1-2, is as follows: GAGVSQSPSNKVTEKGKDVELRCDPISGHTALYWYRQSLGQGLEFLIYFQGNSAPDKSGLPSDRFSAERTGGSVSTLTIQRTQQEDSAVYLCASSTQGLIYGYTFGSGTRLTVV.

The J gene is TRBJ2-7, the V gene TRBV6-5, with 12 positions matching TRBD2. The germline gives CDR1 MNHEY, CDR2 SVGAGI. The CDR3 consists of 14 residues. V shed 10 bases, J shed 4 bases, and the junction held 8 bases outside the gene matches. The CDR3 bases are TGTGCCACCGGAACGGGACTAGCGGGTTACGAGCAGTACTTC. Protein: CATGTGLAGYEQYF.

The DNA for the CDR3 is TGTGCCACCTTAAGGGAGAATAGCAATCAGCCCCAGCATTTT. Amino acids: CATLRENSNQPQHF. The chain carries TRBV6-1 and TRBJ1-5; no reliable D call. V lost 10 bases, J lost 0 bases, and 13 bases lay in between. The CDR3 totals 14 residues. The V gene's germline CDR1 is MNHNS and CDR2 SASEGT.

V usage is TRBV29-1 and J usage is TRBJ2-3; D ambiguous. V was shortened by 6 bases and J by 2 bases, with 6 bases between the two germline ends. This CDR3 region has 11 residues. Germline assignment: CDR1 SQVTM and CDR2 ANQGSEA. DNA of the CDR3: TGCAGCGTACGGTTCACAGATACGCAGTATTTT. Translated: CSVRFTDTQYF.

V is TRBV7-2 and J is TRBJ1-5; D is ambiguous. CDR1 and CDR2 (germline): SGHTA, FQGNSA. Trimming left V 1 base short and J 2 bases short, with 6 bases between. The CDR3 sequence is 14 residues long. This CDR3 is CASSLVGGNQPQHF. In nucleotides, the CDR3 is TGTGCCAGCAGCTTAGTGGGAGGCAATCAGCCCCAGCATTTT.

The chain has TRBV2 and TRBJ1-1, with 7 bases that match TRBD1. The CDR3 length is 15 residues. CDR1 SNHLY and CDR2 FYNNEI come from the germline V gene. V dropped 2 bases and J dropped 3; count of bases not matched to a gene: 6. In DNA, the CDR3 is TGTGCCAGCAGTGAATTGTCAGGGGGGGACACTGAAGCTTTCTTT. It translates to CASSELSGGDTEAFF.